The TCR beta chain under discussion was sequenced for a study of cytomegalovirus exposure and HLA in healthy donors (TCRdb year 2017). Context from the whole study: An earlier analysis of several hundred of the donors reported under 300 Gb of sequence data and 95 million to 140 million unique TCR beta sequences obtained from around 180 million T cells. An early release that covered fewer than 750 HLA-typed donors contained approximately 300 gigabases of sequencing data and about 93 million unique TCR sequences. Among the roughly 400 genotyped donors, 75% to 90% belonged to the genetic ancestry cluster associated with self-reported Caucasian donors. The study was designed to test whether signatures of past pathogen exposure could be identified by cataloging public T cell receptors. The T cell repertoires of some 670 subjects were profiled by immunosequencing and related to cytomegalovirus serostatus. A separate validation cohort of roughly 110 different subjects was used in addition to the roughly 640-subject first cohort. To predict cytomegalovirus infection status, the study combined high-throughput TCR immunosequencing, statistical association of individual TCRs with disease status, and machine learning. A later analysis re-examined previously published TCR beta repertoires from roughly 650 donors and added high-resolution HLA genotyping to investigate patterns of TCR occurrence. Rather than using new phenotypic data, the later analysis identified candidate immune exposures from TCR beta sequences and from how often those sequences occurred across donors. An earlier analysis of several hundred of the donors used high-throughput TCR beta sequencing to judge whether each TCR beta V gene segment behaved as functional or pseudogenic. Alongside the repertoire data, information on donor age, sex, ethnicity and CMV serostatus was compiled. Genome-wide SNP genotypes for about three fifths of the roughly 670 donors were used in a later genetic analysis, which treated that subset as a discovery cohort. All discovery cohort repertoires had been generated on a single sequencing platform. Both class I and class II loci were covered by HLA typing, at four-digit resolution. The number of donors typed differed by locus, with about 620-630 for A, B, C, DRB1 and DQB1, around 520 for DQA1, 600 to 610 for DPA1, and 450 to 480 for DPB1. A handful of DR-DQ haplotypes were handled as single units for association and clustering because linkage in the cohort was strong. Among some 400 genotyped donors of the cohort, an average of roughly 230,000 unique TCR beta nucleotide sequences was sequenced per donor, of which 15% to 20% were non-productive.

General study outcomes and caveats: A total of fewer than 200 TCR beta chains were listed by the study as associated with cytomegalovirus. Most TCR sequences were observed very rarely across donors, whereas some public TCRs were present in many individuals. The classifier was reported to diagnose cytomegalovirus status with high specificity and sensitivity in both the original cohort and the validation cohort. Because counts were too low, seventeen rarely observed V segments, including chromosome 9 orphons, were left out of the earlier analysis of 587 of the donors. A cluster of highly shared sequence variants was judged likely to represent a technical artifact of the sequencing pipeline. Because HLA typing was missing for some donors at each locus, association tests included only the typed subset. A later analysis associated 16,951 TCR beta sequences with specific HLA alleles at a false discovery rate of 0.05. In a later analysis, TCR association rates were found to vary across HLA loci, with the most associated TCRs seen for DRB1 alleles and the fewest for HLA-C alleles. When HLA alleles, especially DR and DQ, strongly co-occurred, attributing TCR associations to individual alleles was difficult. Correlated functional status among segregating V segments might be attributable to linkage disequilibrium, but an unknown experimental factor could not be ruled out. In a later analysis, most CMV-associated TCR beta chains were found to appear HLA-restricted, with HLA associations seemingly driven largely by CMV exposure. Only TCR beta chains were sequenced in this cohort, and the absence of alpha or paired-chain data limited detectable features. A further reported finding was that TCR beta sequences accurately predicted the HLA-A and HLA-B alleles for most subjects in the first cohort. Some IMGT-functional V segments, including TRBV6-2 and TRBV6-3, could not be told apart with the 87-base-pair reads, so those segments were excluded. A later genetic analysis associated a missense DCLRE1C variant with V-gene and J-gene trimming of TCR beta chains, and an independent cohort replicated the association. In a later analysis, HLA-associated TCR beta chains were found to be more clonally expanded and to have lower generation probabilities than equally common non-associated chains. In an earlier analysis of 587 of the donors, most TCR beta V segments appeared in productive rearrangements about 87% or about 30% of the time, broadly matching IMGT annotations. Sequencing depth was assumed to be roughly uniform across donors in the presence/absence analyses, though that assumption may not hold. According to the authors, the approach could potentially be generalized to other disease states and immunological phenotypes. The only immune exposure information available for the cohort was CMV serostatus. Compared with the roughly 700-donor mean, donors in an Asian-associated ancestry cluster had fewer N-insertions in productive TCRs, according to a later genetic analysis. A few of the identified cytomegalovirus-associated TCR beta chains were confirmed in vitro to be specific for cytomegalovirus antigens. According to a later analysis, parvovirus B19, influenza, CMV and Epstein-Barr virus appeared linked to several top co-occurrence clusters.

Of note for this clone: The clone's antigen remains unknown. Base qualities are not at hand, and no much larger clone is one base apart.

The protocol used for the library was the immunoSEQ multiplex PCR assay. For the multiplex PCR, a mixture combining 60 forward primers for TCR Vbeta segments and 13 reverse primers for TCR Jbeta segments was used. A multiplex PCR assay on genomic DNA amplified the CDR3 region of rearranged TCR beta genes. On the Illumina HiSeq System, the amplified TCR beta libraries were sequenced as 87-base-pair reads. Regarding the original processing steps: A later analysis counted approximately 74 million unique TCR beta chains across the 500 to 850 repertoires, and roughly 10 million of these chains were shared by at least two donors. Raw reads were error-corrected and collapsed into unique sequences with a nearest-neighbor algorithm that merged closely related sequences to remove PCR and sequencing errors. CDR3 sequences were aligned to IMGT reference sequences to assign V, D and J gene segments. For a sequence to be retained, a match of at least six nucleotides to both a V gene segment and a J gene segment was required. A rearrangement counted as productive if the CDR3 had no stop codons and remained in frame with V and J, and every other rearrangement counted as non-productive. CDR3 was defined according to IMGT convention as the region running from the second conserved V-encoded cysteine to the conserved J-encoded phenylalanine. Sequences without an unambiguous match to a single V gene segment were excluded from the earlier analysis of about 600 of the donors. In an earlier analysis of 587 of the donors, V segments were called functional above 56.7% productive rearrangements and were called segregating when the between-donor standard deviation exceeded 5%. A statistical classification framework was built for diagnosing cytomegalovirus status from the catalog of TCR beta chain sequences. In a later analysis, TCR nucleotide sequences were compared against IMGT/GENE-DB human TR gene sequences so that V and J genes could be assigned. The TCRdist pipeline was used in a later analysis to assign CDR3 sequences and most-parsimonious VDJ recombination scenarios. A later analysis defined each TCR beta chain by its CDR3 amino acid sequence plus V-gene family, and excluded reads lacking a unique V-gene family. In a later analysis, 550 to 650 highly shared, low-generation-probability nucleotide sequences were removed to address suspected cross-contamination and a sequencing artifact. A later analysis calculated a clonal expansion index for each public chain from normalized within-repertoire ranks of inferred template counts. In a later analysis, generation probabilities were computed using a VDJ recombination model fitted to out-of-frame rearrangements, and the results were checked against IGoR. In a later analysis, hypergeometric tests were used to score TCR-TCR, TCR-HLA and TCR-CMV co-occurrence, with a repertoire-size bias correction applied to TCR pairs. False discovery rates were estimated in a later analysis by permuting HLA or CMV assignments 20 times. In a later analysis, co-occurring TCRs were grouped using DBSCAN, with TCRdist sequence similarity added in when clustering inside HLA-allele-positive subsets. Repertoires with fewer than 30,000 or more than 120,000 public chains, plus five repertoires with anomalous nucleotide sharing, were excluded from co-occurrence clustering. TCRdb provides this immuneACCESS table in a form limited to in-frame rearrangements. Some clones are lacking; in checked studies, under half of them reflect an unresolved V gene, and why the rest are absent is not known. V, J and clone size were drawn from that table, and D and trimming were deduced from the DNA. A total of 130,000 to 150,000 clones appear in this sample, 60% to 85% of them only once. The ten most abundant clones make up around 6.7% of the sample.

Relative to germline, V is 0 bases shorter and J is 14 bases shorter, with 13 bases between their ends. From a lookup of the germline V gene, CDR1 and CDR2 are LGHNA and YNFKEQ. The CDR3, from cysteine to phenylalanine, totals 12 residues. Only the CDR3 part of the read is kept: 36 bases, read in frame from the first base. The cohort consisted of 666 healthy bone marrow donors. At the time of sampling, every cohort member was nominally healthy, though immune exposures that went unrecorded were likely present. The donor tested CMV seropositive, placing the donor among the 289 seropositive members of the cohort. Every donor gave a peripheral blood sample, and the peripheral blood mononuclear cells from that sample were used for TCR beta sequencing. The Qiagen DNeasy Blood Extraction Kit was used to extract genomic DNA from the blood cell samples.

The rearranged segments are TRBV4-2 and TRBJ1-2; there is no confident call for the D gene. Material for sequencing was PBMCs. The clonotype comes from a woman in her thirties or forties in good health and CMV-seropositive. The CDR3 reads CASSQDAGQLTF. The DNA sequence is TGTGCCAGCAGCCAAGATGCGGGTCAGTTGACCTTC.